The next 4 T cell receptor beta chains were all read from a single sample in a study of cytomegalovirus exposure and HLA in healthy donors. PCR amplification relied on 60 Vbeta primers (plus 13 Jbeta primers). Data came from immunoSEQ multiplex PCR; TCRdb stores just in-frame clones and leaves some out. This table holds 210,000 or so clones, just over 75% found once. The sample consisted of PBMCs. These receptors were obtained from a woman in her fifties or sixties in good health and CMV-seropositive.

V is TRBV5-1 and J is TRBJ1-2; TRBD1 aligns across 8 bases. The germline V gene encodes CDR1 SGHRS and CDR2 YFSETQ. The CDR3 sequence is 17 residues long. The V segment lost 4 bases and the J segment 0 bases; nucleotides outside the gene matches: 11. The CDR3 DNA sequence: TGCGCCAGCAGCCAAGCTGCCGGGACAGGAACTAACTATGGCTACACCTTC. This encodes CASSQAAGTGTNYGYTF. The full variable domain, its missing parts supplied by reference TRBV5-1 and TRBJ1-2, is KAGVTQTPRYLIKTRGQQVTLSCSPISGHRSVSWYQQTPGQGLQFLFEYFSETQRNKGNFPGRFSGRQFSNSRSEMNVSTLELGDSALYLCASSQAAGTGTNYGYTFGSGTRLTVV.

The rearrangement links TRBV19 to TRBJ2-1; a weak D match, TRBD1 (6 bases). CDR1 LNHDA and CDR2 SQIVND come from the germline V gene (reference sequence). The CDR3 is 16 amino acids. Trimming took off 5 bases at V and 0 bases at J, with 14 bases between the two ends. The CDR3, as DNA: TGTGCCAGTAGTCCTCAAAGGGGGAGCTCCTACAATGAGCAGTTCTTC. Its protein is CASSPQRGSSYNEQFF.

The rearrangement joins TRBV4-1 to TRBJ1-2; 12 bases map to TRBD1. Trimming at V came to 4 bases and at J to 6 bases, leaving 6 bases not matched to a gene. The CDR3 runs 15 residues. From germline, CDR1 is MGHRA and CDR2 YSYEKL. The CDR3 region is CASSRGQGALNGYTF. The CDR3 region has the DNA TGCGCCAGCAGCCGGGGACAGGGGGCGCTTAATGGCTACACCTTC.

J is TRBJ2-2 and V is TRBV5-1; D is perhaps TRBD1 (5 bases). CDR3 length equals 15 residues. V lost 0 bases to trimming and J lost 6 bases, with 12 bases between them. Germline-derived CDR1 and CDR2 are SGHRS and YFSETQ. CDR3: CASSLVRSGSGELFF. As DNA, the CDR3 is TGCGCCAGCAGCTTGGTGCGTTCAGGGTCCGGGGAGCTGTTTTTT.